This entry lists 22 T cell receptor beta chains sequenced from one sample in a study of PD-L1 blockade in urothelial cancer. Sequencing was performed with immunoSEQ multiplex PCR; in TCRdb, only in-frame clones are kept and a portion is missing. The sample records 55,000 or so clones, roughly 84% being singletons. Sequenced material: PBMCs, taken around atezolizumab (anti-PD-L1) treatment. The source is a man aged 35 to 55 with urothelial cancer.

The gene calls are TRBV6-5 and TRBJ2-1, with 10 bases fitting TRBD2. V was pared by 4 bases and J by 10 bases, with 13 bases of the junction left unmatched. This CDR3 spans 16 amino acids. Per germline, CDR1 MNHEY and CDR2 SVGAGI. The DNA of the CDR3 is TGTGCCAGCAGTTCAACCACTAGCGGGACATCCCGCGAGCAGTTCTTC. It specifies CASSSTTSGTSREQFF.

The genes are TRBV5-1 and TRBJ2-2, with 7 bases fitting TRBD1. CDR3 length: 15 amino acids. The germline V gene has CDR1 SGHRS and CDR2 YFSETQ. With 0 bases clipped from V and 5 bases from J, the junction kept 4 bases outside the gene matches. The CDR3 region is CASSLVAGGTGELFF. CDR3 in DNA: TGCGCCAGCAGCTTGGTGGCAGGGGGAACCGGGGAGCTGTTTTTT.

The chain uses TRBV27 and TRBJ1-1; D is possibly TRBD1 (6 bases). Germline V lookup: CDR1 MNHEY, CDR2 SMNVEV (reference sequence). V gave up 5 bases and J gave up 4 bases, with 20 bases separating them. This CDR3 has 16 residues. In DNA, the CDR3 is TGTGCCAGCAGTCTCTCAACAGGGCTCCGAGCCACTGAAGCTTTCTTT. It yields the protein CASSLSTGLRATEAFF.

The chain carries TRBV5-1 and TRBJ2-7, with 7 positions matching TRBD1. Trimming took 1 base from V and 3 from J; bases not matched to a gene: 7. Germline V gives CDR1 SGHRS, CDR2 YFSETQ. The CDR3 totals 15 residues. The CDR3 reads CASSLSGQVNYEQYF. In nucleotides, the CDR3 is TGCGCCAGCAGCTTGAGCGGACAGGTTAACTACGAGCAGTACTTC.

The V and J genes are TRBV27 and TRBJ2-7, with 9 bases lining up with TRBD1. CDR3 length: 16 amino acids. CDR1 and CDR2 (germline): MNHEY, SMNVEV (reference sequence). With V trimmed by 6 bases and J by 5 bases, 14 bases remained unmatched. The DNA of the CDR3 is TGTGCCAGCAGGAAAATTTCCGGGACAGGGACCCACGAGCAGTACTTC. This sequence encodes CASRKISGTGTHEQYF.

V is TRBV10-3 and J is TRBJ1-2; possible D gene TRBD1, 6 bases. V lost 2 bases, J lost 8 bases, and 15 bases lay in between. The CDR3 runs 14 residues. The V gene's germline CDR1 is ENHRY and CDR2 SYGVKD. The CDR3 here is CAISETTGPLGYTF. The CDR3 nucleotides are TGTGCCATCAGTGAGACTACAGGGCCCCTGGGCTACACCTTC.

The gene calls are TRBV30 and TRBJ1-2, with D unresolved. The CDR3 extends over 12 amino acids. CDR1 is GTSNPN, CDR2 SVGIG, per germline (reference sequence). The V end lost 3 bases, the J end lost 8 bases, and 13 bases lay between the germline ends. The DNA for the CDR3 is TGTGCCTGGAGCTTGCAAGCGGGGGGCTACACCTTC. Its translation is CAWSLQAGGYTF.

This clone appeared many times. The V call is TRBV29-1, the J call TRBJ2-7; 7 nucleotides match TRBD1. Germline CDR1 and CDR2: SQVTM and ANQGSEA. After removal of 6 bases from V and 4 bases from J, the junction contained 6 bases not matched to a gene. This CDR3 has 12 residues. The DNA of the CDR3 is TGCAGCGTGGGACAGAGTTTTTACGAGCAGTACTTC. It encodes CSVGQSFYEQYF.

The V call is TRBV5-1, the J call TRBJ2-1; the match to TRBD2 covers 11 bases. The V segment lost 5 bases and the J segment 8 bases; nucleotides outside the gene matches: 6. Per germline, CDR1 SGHRS and CDR2 YFSETQ. The CDR3 loop spans 14 amino acids. The DNA for the CDR3 is TGCGCCAGCAGTTTCACTAGCGGGAGTTATGAGCAGTTCTTC. Its translation is CASSFTSGSYEQFF.

V gene TRBV7-6 combines with J gene TRBJ2-1, with D uncertain. The CDR3 runs to 13 residues. V was pared by 4 bases and J by 1 base, with 5 bases between. In germline, CDR1 is SGHVS, CDR2 FNYEAQ. CDR3 protein: CASSWQSYNEQFF. The CDR3 DNA is TGTGCCAGCAGCTGGCAATCCTACAATGAGCAGTTCTTC.

The table lists this clone with a few counts. The chain carries TRBV5-4 and TRBJ2-7, with D possibly being TRBD2 (6 bases). The length of the CDR3 is 13 residues. Trimming pared 5 bases from V and 2 bases from J, leaving 11 bases between. The germline V gene encodes CDR1 SGHNT and CDR2 YYREEE (reference sequence). The CDR3 DNA is TGTGCCAGCAGGGAGGGAACGGCCTACGAGCAGTACTTC. Translating gives CASREGTAYEQYF.

V gene TRBV5-4 combines with J gene TRBJ2-2; 7 bases are shared with TRBD2. J gave up 1 base and V 2 bases, and 8 bases lay outside the gene matches. CDR3 length equals 17 residues. Per the germline V gene, CDR1 is SGHNT and CDR2 is YYREEE (reference sequence). This CDR3 reads CASSLGGRAGNTGELFF. The CDR3 DNA sequence: TGTGCCAGCAGCTTAGGAGGGAGGGCCGGGAACACCGGGGAGCTGTTTTTT. Full variable domain (missing parts from reference TRBV5-4 and TRBJ2-2): ETGVTQSPTHLIKTRGQQVTLRCSSQSGHNTVSWYQQALGQGPQFIFQYYREEENGRGNFPPRFSGLQFPNYSSELNVNALELDDSALYLCASSLGGRAGNTGELFFGEGSRLTVL.

CDR3 bases: TGTGCCAGTAGCCAAGGGGCAGGAGCCTACGAGCAGTACTTC. It codes for CASSQGAGAYEQYF. The chain links TRBV19 to TRBJ2-7, with D maybe TRBD1 (5 bases). CDR3 length equals 14 residues. Germline CDR1 reads LNHDA; CDR2 reads SQIVND (reference sequence). Trimming cost V 6 bases and J 2 bases, with 14 bases left between them.

The rearrangement uses TRBV5-1 and TRBJ2-7; D might be TRBD2 (6 bases). Germline V CDR1 and CDR2: SGHRS, YFSETQ. This CDR3 is built from 15 residues. The ends were cut back, 4 bases at V and 5 bases at J, with 19 bases in the middle. The CDR3 DNA follows: TGCGCCAGCAGCGGTTTAACGGGAGCTTCCCACGAGCAGTACTTC. This sequence encodes CASSGLTGASHEQYF.

This chain joins TRBV6-4 and TRBJ2-3; 9 bases are shared with TRBD2. The germline V gene encodes CDR1 MRHNA and CDR2 SNTAGT. The CDR3 is 14 residues long. Trimming cost V 4 bases and J 1 base; bases outside gene matches: 0. CDR3 bases: TGTGCCAGCAGTGTAGCGGGAGGCACAGATACGCAGTATTTT. Its translation is CASSVAGGTDTQYF.

This clone was seen once. The V gene is TRBV18, the J gene TRBJ2-4; weak D call: TRBD1 (6 bases). V dropped 5 bases and J dropped 0 bases, with 14 bases sitting between them. The CDR3 length is 16 residues. CDR1 and CDR2 from the germline V gene are KGHSH and LQKENI. The CDR3 DNA follows: TGTGCCAGCTCAAGAACAACAGGGTTAGCCAAAAACATTCAGTACTTC. It specifies CASSRTTGLAKNIQYF. The variable domain in full, completed from reference TRBV18 and TRBJ2-4, reads NAGVMQNPRHLVRRRGQEARLRCSPMKGHSHVYWYRQLPEEGLKFMVYLQKENIIDESGMPKERFSAEFPKEGPSILRIQQVVRGDSAAYFCASSRTTGLAKNIQYFGAGTRLSVL.

This rearrangement joins TRBV25-1 to TRBJ2-2, with 8 bases fitting TRBD1. J was trimmed by 4 bases and V by 5 bases; bases with no gene match: 3. The CDR3 runs to 14 residues. Germline CDR1 MGHDK, CDR2 SYGVNS. The CDR3 sequence is CASSTDRATGELFF. As DNA, the CDR3 is TGTGCCAGCAGTACGGACAGGGCCACCGGGGAGCTGTTTTTT. The full variable domain, rest sourced from reference TRBV25-1 and TRBJ2-2, is EADIYQTPRYLVIGTGKKITLECSQTMGHDKMYWYQQDPGMELHLIHYSYGVNSTEKGDLSSESTVSRIRTEHFPLTLESARPSHTSQYLCASSTDRATGELFFGEGSRLTVL.

This chain uses TRBV28 with TRBJ2-7; 8 bases line up with TRBD2. Trimming removed 7 bases from V and 2 bases from J; junction bases left unmatched: 10. This CDR3 contains 15 residues. Germline CDR1 is MDHEN and CDR2 is SYDVKM. CDR3 sequence reads: CASTTSGSGAYEQYF. The CDR3 nucleotides read TGTGCCAGCACCACCAGCGGGAGTGGAGCCTACGAGCAGTACTTC.

V is TRBV27 and J is TRBJ1-5; the D is unclear. The V gene lost 2 bases and the J gene lost 11 bases, with 13 bases spanning the gap. From germline, CDR1 is MNHEY and CDR2 SMNVEV (reference sequence). This CDR3 spans 13 amino acids. CDR3 amino acids: CASSLAWEEAQHF. The CDR3 DNA follows: TGTGCCAGCAGTTTAGCATGGGAGGAAGCCCAGCATTTT.

This chain uses TRBV28 with TRBJ2-3, with unresolved D. The V end lost 3 bases, the J end lost 4 bases, and 2 bases lay between the germline ends. CDR3 size: 11 residues. CDR1 is MDHEN and CDR2 is SYDVKM in the germline V gene. The CDR3 coding sequence is TGTGCCAGCAGTTTCTCAGATACGCAGTATTTT. Translated: CASSFSDTQYF.

This chain joins TRBV28 and TRBJ1-1; D is possibly TRBD1 (6 bases). V was shortened by 8 bases and J by 0 bases, with 13 bases between the two germline ends. The CDR3 consists of 14 residues. The V gene's germline CDR1 is MDHEN and CDR2 SYDVKM. CDR3 coding DNA: TGTGCCAGCGGCGGGGGGGCAATGAACACTGAAGCTTTCTTT. Translated, it gives CASGGGAMNTEAFF. Filled out from reference TRBV28 and TRBJ1-1, the complete variable domain reads DVKVTQSSRYLVKRTGEKVFLECVQDMDHENMFWYRQDPGLGLRLIYFSYDVKMKEKGDIPEGYSVSREKKERFSLILESASTNQTSMYLCASGGGAMNTEAFFGQGTRLTVV.

Remarks on this clone: Relative to the germline gene, one junction end is altered; a read error may explain this. The V gene is TRBV5-1, the J gene TRBJ2-7, with TRBD2 matching 7 bases. This CDR3 spans 12 amino acids. Germline V gene data show CDR1 as SGHRS and CDR2 as YFSETQ. CDR3 protein: CASSLWEGERYF. The CDR3 bases are TGCGCCAGCAGCTTGTGGGAGGGCGAGCGGTACTTC.